This entry lists 25 T cell receptor beta chains sequenced from one sample in a study of blood T cell repertoires in COVID-19. TCRdb's table, derived via immunoSEQ multiplex PCR, lists solely in-frame clones and lacks some. The repertoire holds about 180,000 clones, with about 79% as singletons. Sequenced material: PBMCs or T cells enriched from blood (not recorded which). The receptor set was obtained from a man in his fifties who had recovered from COVID-19.

A single count supports this clone. The chain employs TRBV6-5 and TRBJ1-5; the match to TRBD1 covers 9 bases. J was trimmed by 3 bases and V by 6 bases; bases with no gene match: 6. Per the germline V gene, CDR1 is MNHEY and CDR2 is SVGAGI. CDR3 size: 15 residues. CDR3 amino acids: CASSSTGGLNQPQHF. DNA of the CDR3: TGTGCCAGCAGCTCGACAGGGGGACTCAATCAGCCCCAGCATTTT.

V gene TRBV2 combines with J gene TRBJ1-1, with D tentatively TRBD1 (5 bases). V was clipped by 6 bases and J by 1 base, with 15 bases between them. The CDR3 has 15 amino acids. The germline gives CDR1 SNHLY, CDR2 FYNNEI. The CDR3 DNA follows: TGTGCCAGCAGGAGTAAGGACATTAGGAACACTGAAGCTTTCTTT. Translated: CASRSKDIRNTEAFF.

There are a few counts of this clone. V and J are TRBV5-1 and TRBJ1-3, with 11 nucleotides matching TRBD1. Per the germline V gene, CDR1 is SGHRS and CDR2 is YFSETQ. This CDR3 has 14 residues. Trimming took 4 bases from V and 7 from J; bases not matched to a gene: 4. The CDR3 is CASSDGTGGNTIYF. CDR3 nucleotide sequence: TGCGCCAGCAGCGACGGGACAGGGGGTAACACCATATATTTT. Supplemented by reference TRBV5-1 and TRBJ1-3, the full variable domain reads KAGVTQTPRYLIKTRGQQVTLSCSPISGHRSVSWYQQTPGQGLQFLFEYFSETQRNKGNFPGRFSGRQFSNSRSEMNVSTLELGDSALYLCASSDGTGGNTIYFGEGSWLTVV.

The rearrangement uses TRBV5-1 and TRBJ2-1, with D tentatively TRBD1 (5 bases). Trimming removed 4 bases from V and 0 bases from J, with 8 bases in between. Germline CDR1 is SGHRS and CDR2 is YFSETQ. This CDR3 is built from 14 residues. The CDR3 DNA sequence: TGCGCCAGCAGCAGGGGTCACTCCTACAATGAGCAGTTCTTC. It yields the protein CASSRGHSYNEQFF. Full variable domain (rest looked up from reference TRBV5-1 and TRBJ2-1): KAGVTQTPRYLIKTRGQQVTLSCSPISGHRSVSWYQQTPGQGLQFLFEYFSETQRNKGNFPGRFSGRQFSNSRSEMNVSTLELGDSALYLCASSRGHSYNEQFFGPGTRLTVL.

This clone was counted a single time. The chain is built from TRBV14 and TRBJ1-5; no definite D call. Germline V gene sequence: CDR1 SGHDN, CDR2 FVKESK. The V end lost 6 bases, the J end lost 4 bases, and 10 bases lay between the germline ends. This CDR3 is built from 13 residues. CDR3 loop: CASSHAGNQPQHF. CDR3 DNA sequence: TGTGCCAGCAGTCATGCCGGGAATCAGCCCCAGCATTTT.

The rearrangement joins TRBV7-9 to TRBJ2-5; 7 bases fit TRBD1. CDR1 and CDR2 (germline): SEHNR, FQNEAQ (reference sequence). V was clipped by 6 bases and J by 2 bases; unmatched bases: 6. The CDR3 has 14 residues. CDR3 amino acids: CASSFDRVQETQYF. As DNA, the CDR3 is TGTGCCAGCAGTTTCGACAGGGTGCAAGAGACCCAGTACTTC.

The chain uses TRBV5-8 and TRBJ1-5; D might be TRBD1 (6 bases). V shed 3 bases and J shed 0 bases, with 19 bases lying between them. Germline assignment: CDR1 SGHTS and CDR2 YDEGEE. The CDR3 has 18 amino acids. CDR3 sequence reads: CASSSLVQGPHSNQPQHF. The CDR3 DNA follows: TGTGCCAGCAGCTCGCTTGTACAGGGTCCTCATAGCAATCAGCCCCAGCATTTT.

In its sample, this clone is medium-sized. V usage is TRBV19 and J usage is TRBJ1-1, with D possibly matching TRBD1 (5 bases). V lost 0 bases, J lost 11 bases, and 16 bases lay in between. The germline CDR1 and CDR2 sequences are LNHDA and SQIVND (reference sequence). The length of the CDR3 is 14 residues. CDR3 DNA: TGTGCCAGTAGTATAGATTCCAGGCCTGGGGGGGCTTTCTTT. Translated: CASSIDSRPGGAFF.

This chain joins TRBV30 and TRBJ1-2; 10 nucleotides align to TRBD1. This CDR3 region has 15 residues. After removal of 4 bases from V and 5 bases from J, the junction contained 10 bases not matched to a gene. In germline, CDR1 is GTSNPN, CDR2 SVGIG (reference sequence). The CDR3 is CAWKIQTGGFYGYTF. The CDR3 DNA is TGTGCCTGGAAGATTCAGACAGGGGGCTTTTATGGCTACACCTTC. The complete variable domain, with remaining parts taken from reference TRBV30 and TRBJ1-2, reads SQTIHQWPATLVQPVGSPLSLECTVEGTSNPNLYWYRQAAGRGLQLLFYSVGIGQISSEVPQNLSASRPQDRQFILSSKKLLLSDSGFYLCAWKIQTGGFYGYTFGSGTRLTVV.

This chain links TRBV25-1 with TRBJ2-7; D not resolved. Between the trimmed V and J ends, which lost 4 bases and 4 bases, there was a span of 20 bases. This CDR3 region has 16 residues. Germline assignment: CDR1 MGHDK and CDR2 SYGVNS. Here the CDR3 DNA reads TGTGCCAGCAGTGCCCACGAGGCCGGTGTTGTTTACGAGCAGTACTTC. Amino acids: CASSAHEAGVVYEQYF.

This chain uses TRBV5-5 with TRBJ1-1; 8 bases are shared with TRBD1. This CDR3 contains 15 residues. V trimming: 3 bases; J trimming: 5 bases; junction bases outside the gene matches: 9. The germline gives CDR1 SGHKS, CDR2 YYEKEE (reference sequence). This chain's CDR3 is CASSYRRGRVTEAFF. The CDR3 DNA follows: TGTGCCAGCAGCTACCGCAGGGGGCGGGTGACTGAAGCTTTCTTT.

Only one count was recorded for this clone. The V call is TRBV7-2, the J call TRBJ1-6; the D gene is possibly TRBD1 (6 bases). Deletions cut 0 bases from V and 9 bases from J, with 12 bases between. This CDR3 has 15 residues. CDR1 and CDR2 from the germline V gene are SGHTA and FQGNSA. The CDR3 spells CASSLAPGGVSPLHF. The CDR3 DNA reads TGTGCCAGCAGCTTAGCGCCGGGGGGCGTTTCACCCCTCCACTTT.

V usage is TRBV28 and J usage is TRBJ1-3; 8 bases map to TRBD1. CDR3 length: 15 residues. The V segment lost 5 bases and the J segment 2 bases; nucleotides outside the gene matches: 5. Germline assignment: CDR1 MDHEN and CDR2 SYDVKM. The CDR3 is CASSIPDRAGNTIYF. The CDR3 DNA reads TGTGCCAGCAGTATCCCGGACAGGGCTGGAAACACCATATATTTT.

The chain couples TRBV27 to TRBJ2-7; a possible D gene is TRBD1 (5 bases). The germline V gene encodes CDR1 MNHEY and CDR2 SMNVEV (reference sequence). This CDR3 region has 15 residues. V lost 5 bases, J lost 3 bases, and 17 bases lay in between. The CDR3 sequence is CASSLRAPDIYEQYF. The CDR3 DNA sequence: TGTGCCAGCAGTCTCAGGGCGCCGGACATCTACGAGCAGTACTTC.

This clone has more than one count but fewer than ten. The V gene is TRBV19, the J gene TRBJ2-3, with TRBD2 as a possible D gene (7 bases). V was cut by 6 bases and J by 0 bases, with 16 bases left in between. This CDR3 is 16 amino acids long. CDR1 LNHDA and CDR2 SQIVND come from the germline V gene (reference sequence). The CDR3 sequence: CASSTGTIRSTDTQYF. DNA of the CDR3: TGTGCCAGTAGCACAGGGACTATAAGAAGCACAGATACGCAGTATTTT. The full variable domain, completed using reference TRBV19 and TRBJ2-3, is DGGITQSPKYLFRKEGQNVTLSCEQNLNHDAMYWYRQDPGQGLRLIYYSQIVNDFQKGDIAEGYSVSREKKESFPLTVTSAQKNPTAFYLCASSTGTIRSTDTQYFGPGTRLTVL.

V gene TRBV21-1 combines with J gene TRBJ2-7; the table names TRBD2, a call not compared with the DNA. TRBV21-1 is noted as a pseudogene. The CDR3 runs 20 residues. The DNA for the CDR3 is TGTGCCAGCAGCAAAGGGGGTAGGGACAGGGCAGCGGGGGGCGAAAACGAGCAGTACTTC. This translates into CASSKGGRDRAAGGENEQYF.

This clone appeared a single time. The chain has TRBV9 and TRBJ1-3, with 10 nucleotides matching TRBD1. The J segment lost 0 bases and the V segment lost 2 bases, leaving 5 bases of the junction unmatched. The germline V gene has CDR1 SGDLS and CDR2 YYNGEE. The CDR3 covers 17 residues. The CDR3 DNA reads as TGTGCCAGCAGCGTCCGGGACAGGGGTTACTCTGGAAACACCATATATTTT. Its translation is CASSVRDRGYSGNTIYF.

The V and J genes are TRBV4-2 and TRBJ2-7; D remains ambiguous. The CDR3 totals 13 residues. V lost 0 bases to trimming and J lost 3 bases, with 6 bases between them. Germline CDR1 and CDR2: LGHNA and YNFKEQ. The CDR3 region is CASSQDVIYEQYF. CDR3 coding DNA: TGTGCCAGCAGCCAAGATGTAATCTACGAGCAGTACTTC.

The chain links TRBV10-3 to TRBJ2-7; unclear D gene. This CDR3 is 13 amino acids long. V was pared by 3 bases and J by 0 bases, with 6 bases between. Germline values: CDR1 ENHRY, CDR2 SYGVKD. The DNA for the CDR3 is TGTGCCATCAGTGACCAGGTCTCCTACGAGCAGTACTTC. Translating it yields CAISDQVSYEQYF.

This chain joins TRBV20-1 and TRBJ1-2; no reliable D call. The CDR3 extends over 9 amino acids. The ends were cut back, 6 bases at V and 8 bases at J, with 7 bases in the middle. In germline, CDR1 is DFQATT, CDR2 SNEGSKA (reference sequence). The CDR3 coding sequence is TGCAGTGCCGGGTGGGGCTACACCTTC. Translating gives CSAGWGYTF.

This sequence joins TRBV5-4 and TRBJ2-7, with D tentatively TRBD1 (6 bases). CDR3 length equals 12 residues. CDR1 and CDR2 (germline): SGHNT, YYREEE (reference sequence). V was trimmed by 3 bases and J by 6 bases, leaving 10 bases between them. CDR3 sequence (DNA): TGTGCCAGCAGCTCCGGGACACGCGAGCAGTACTTC. Translating gives CASSSGTREQYF.

The V gene is TRBV30, the J gene TRBJ1-4, with TRBD1 as a possible D gene (5 bases). Germline CDR1 is GTSNPN and CDR2 is SVGIG (reference sequence). Trimming stripped 3 bases from V and 0 bases from J, with 8 bases between. The CDR3 is made up of 14 amino acids. CDR3 sequence reads: CAWRGQTTNEKLFF. CDR3 DNA sequence: TGTGCCTGGAGGGGGCAGACAACTAATGAAAAACTGTTTTTT.

This rearrangement joins TRBV5-4 to TRBJ1-3, with 7 bases identical to TRBD1. Trimming took 4 bases from V and 7 from J; bases not matched to a gene: 11. This CDR3 is 15 amino acids long. Germline V CDR1 and CDR2: SGHNT, YYREEE (reference sequence). The chain's CDR3 is CASSNSQNRGNTIYF. The DNA for the CDR3 is TGTGCCAGCAGCAATTCCCAAAACAGGGGCAACACCATATATTTT.

The chain carries TRBV6-5 and TRBJ1-2; no clear D gene. V lost 6 bases to trimming and J lost 2 bases, with 16 bases between them. The CDR3 has 15 residues. CDR1 and CDR2 from the germline V gene are MNHEY and SVGAGI. The CDR3 sequence is CASRKDGAINYGYTF. In DNA, the CDR3 is TGTGCCAGCAGAAAAGACGGAGCAATCAACTATGGCTACACCTTC.

V is TRBV4-1 and J is TRBJ1-2; D not resolved. V dropped 4 bases and J dropped 4 bases, with 13 bases sitting between them. Germline V gene sequence: CDR1 MGHRA, CDR2 YSYEKL. The CDR3 runs 14 residues. CDR3 region: CASSPPALSYGYTF. The CDR3 nucleotides are TGCGCCAGCAGCCCCCCTGCGTTGAGCTATGGCTACACCTTC.